The clone carrying this T cell receptor beta chain was detected once. This entry belongs to a study of blood T cell repertoires in COVID-19. Using immunoSEQ multiplex PCR, the repertoire was profiled, and TCRdb retains in-frame clones only, with some absent. Among about 130,000 clones listed, about 87% were seen once. The V gene lost 5 bases and the J gene lost 3 bases, with 12 bases spanning the gap. CDR1 is SEHNR, CDR2 FQNEAQ, per germline (reference sequence). This CDR3 has 14 amino acids. The sequence was collected from a human donor in a cohort sampled during active COVID-19. This chain joins TRBV7-9 and TRBJ2-3; the D gene is possibly TRBD1 (5 bases). The specimen was peripheral blood. The CDR3 nucleotides are TGTGCCAGCAGCCCCGTGACAGCTACAGATACGCAGTATTTT. Encoded protein: CASSPVTATDTQYF.